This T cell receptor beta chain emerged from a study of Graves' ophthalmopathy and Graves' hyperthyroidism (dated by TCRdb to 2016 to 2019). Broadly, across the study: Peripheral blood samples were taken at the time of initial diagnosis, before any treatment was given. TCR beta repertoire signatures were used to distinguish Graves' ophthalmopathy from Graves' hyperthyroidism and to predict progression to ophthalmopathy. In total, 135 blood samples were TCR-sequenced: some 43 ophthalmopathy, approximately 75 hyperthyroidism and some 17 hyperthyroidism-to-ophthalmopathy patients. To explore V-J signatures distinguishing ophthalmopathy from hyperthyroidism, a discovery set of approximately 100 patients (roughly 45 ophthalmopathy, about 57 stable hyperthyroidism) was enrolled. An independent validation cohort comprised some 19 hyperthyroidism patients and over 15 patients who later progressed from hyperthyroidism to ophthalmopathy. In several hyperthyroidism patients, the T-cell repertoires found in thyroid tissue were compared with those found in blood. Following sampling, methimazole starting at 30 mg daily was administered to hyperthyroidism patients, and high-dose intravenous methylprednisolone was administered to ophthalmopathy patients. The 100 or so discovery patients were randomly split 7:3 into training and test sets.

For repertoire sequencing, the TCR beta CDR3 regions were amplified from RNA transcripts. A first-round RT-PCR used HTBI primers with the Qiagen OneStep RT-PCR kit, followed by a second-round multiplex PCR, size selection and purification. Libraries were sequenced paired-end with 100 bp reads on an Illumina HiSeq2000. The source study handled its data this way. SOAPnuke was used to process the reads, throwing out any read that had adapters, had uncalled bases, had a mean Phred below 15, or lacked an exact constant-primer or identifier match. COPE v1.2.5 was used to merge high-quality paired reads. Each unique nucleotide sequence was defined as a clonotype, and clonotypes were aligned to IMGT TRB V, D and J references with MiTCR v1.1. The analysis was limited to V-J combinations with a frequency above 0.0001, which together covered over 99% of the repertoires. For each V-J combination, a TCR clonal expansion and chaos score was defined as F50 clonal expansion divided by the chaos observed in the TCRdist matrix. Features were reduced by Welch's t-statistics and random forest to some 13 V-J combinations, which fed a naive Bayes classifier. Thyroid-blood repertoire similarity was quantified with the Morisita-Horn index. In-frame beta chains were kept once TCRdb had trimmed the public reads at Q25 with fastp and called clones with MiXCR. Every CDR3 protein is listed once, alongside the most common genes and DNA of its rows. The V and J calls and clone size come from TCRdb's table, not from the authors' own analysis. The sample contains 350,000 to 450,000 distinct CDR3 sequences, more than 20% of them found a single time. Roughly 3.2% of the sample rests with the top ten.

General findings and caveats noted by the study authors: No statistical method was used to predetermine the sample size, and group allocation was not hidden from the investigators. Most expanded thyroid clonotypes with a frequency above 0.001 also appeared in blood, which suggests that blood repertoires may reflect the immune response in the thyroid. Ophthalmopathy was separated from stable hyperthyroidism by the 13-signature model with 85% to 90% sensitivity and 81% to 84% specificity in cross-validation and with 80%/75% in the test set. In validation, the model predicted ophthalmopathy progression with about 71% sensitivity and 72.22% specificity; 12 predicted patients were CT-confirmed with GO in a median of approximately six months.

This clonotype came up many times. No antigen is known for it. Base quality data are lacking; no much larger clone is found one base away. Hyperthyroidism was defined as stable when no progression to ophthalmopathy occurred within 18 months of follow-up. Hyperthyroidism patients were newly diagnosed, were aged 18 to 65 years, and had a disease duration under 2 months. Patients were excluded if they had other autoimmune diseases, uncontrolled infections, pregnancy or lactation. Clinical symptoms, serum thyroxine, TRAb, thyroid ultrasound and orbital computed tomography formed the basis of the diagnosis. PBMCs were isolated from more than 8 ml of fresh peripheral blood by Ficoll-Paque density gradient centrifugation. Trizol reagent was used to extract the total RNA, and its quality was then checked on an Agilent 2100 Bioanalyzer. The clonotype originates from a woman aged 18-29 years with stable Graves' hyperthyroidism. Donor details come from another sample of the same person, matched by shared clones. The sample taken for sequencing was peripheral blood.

The base sequence is TGTGCCAGCAGCTTAGTCCCTCTAGCGGGCTACGAGCAGTACTTC. Translated, it reads CASSLVPLAGYEQYF. Recombination connected TRBV7-2 to TRBJ2-7, with 8 bases matching TRBD2. V ends up 1 base short and J 3 bases short, with an unmatched junction base count of 5. Counted from cysteine to phenylalanine, this CDR3 has 15 amino acids. Of all the DNA, just the CDR3 is kept, 45 bases in frame from base 1. CDR1 SGHTA and CDR2 FQGNSA were looked up in the germline V gene.